This TCR beta chain emerged from a study of CD4 T cells in relation to SARS-CoV-2 and coronaviruses (dated by TCRdb to 2020 to 2022). Concerning the study at large: In the ViraFEST assay, PBMCs were grown with antigen for 10 days, and TCR beta CDR3s were then sequenced to identify antigen-specific clonal expansions. The negative reference condition was either a culture with an HIV-1 Nef peptide pool or a culture with no peptide. Using patient-derived lymphoblastoid cell lines, the shared crossreactive spike epitopes were mapped to their HLA restriction. Memory CD4+ T cell crossreactivity between SARS-CoV-2 and common cold coronavirus spike proteins was assessed at the TCR clonotype level in the study. The Adaptive Biotechnologies TCR-sequencing kit was used to sequence samples from a few pre-COVID donors and the naive versus memory experiments, whereas other data were Illumina-based. A different TCR-beta assay, based on Illumina, was used to sequence expansion assays from other donors in the study.

To prepare the library, the immunoSEQ multiplex PCR assay was applied. The source study handled its data this way. During preprocessing, nonproductive sequences were discarded, as were any CDR3s that did not begin with C, did not end with F or W, or were shorter than 7 amino acids. Antigen-specific clonotypes were called with the MANAFEST web app on the basis of expansion relative to the reference and to other culture wells. A clone was considered positive if significant expansion relative to the reference culture was observed in 2 of 3 replicate wells at an FDR below 0.05. To be called positive, a clone also had to show significant expansion compared with every other tandem well and an odds ratio greater than 5. Pairwise Levenshtein distance, computed with the stringdist R package after three terminal residues were trimmed from each end, was used as the measure of CDR3 homology. TCRdb provides this immuneACCESS table in a form limited to in-frame rearrangements. Some clones are lacking; in checked studies, under half of them reflect an unresolved V gene, and why the rest are absent is not known. For V, J and clone size, that table is used; D and trimming come from the DNA. The sample includes approximately 25,000 clones, with about three quarters observed a single time. The leading ten clones occupy 21% of the sample.

For this clone: Which antigen it targets is not known. Within one base of it there is no much larger clone, and no base qualities were kept.

Broader findings and caveats from the paper: Significantly weaker SARS-CoV-2-driven expansion was shown by crossreactive clones than by monoreactive clones, consistent with antigenic imprinting. In 65% to 70% of donors, memory CD4+ clonotypes turned up that crossrecognized SARS-CoV-2 and at least one common cold coronavirus spike. No donor contributed both pre-pandemic and post-infection samples, which limited tracing the source of pre-existing responses. Small numbers of patients and of tested TCRs were a limitation of the study. Because the crossreactivity analysis focused on spike protein, crossreactivity against other viral proteins was not assessed.

CD4+ T cells from unexposed donors were collected before the COVID-19 pandemic (2011-2018). Following 10 days of culture, the EasySep CD4+ T cell isolation kit was used to isolate CD4+ T cells. Unexposed donor CD4+ T cells were tested for reactivity to SARS-CoV-2 S and N and four common cold coronavirus spike pools, as cell number allowed. Each well received two million PBMCs, cultured in IMDM supplemented with approximately 5.2% human AB serum and around 10 IU/ml IL-2. Half of the culture medium was replaced with fresh IL-2-containing medium on days 3 and 7. Triplicate replicate wells were generally used for each peptide culture condition. Leukapheresis product for the unexposed donors was purchased commercially. PBMCs were isolated from leukapheresis product or whole blood by Ficoll-Paque PLUS gradient centrifugation. The PBMCs went either fresh into the expansion assay or into cryopreservation at -140 degrees C. The QIAamp Micro DNA Kit was used to extract genomic DNA from the CD4+ T cells.

Input material: CD4+ T cells from PBMCs, cultured in vitro. The sequence came from a human donor in good health.

The bases read TGTGCCAGCAGTTTACAGGCGACCCACGAGACCCAGTACTTC. It translates to CASSLQATHETQYF. The chain joins TRBV6-5 to TRBJ2-5, with a tentative D gene TRBD1 over 5 matching bases. CDR1 and CDR2 were assigned from the germline V gene as MNHEY and SVGAGI. Cut back by 4 bases and 5 bases, the V and J ends lie 14 bases apart. Including the terminal cysteine and phenylalanine, the CDR3 comprises 14 residues. The sequence is cut down to CDR3 DNA, 42 bases in frame from base 1.